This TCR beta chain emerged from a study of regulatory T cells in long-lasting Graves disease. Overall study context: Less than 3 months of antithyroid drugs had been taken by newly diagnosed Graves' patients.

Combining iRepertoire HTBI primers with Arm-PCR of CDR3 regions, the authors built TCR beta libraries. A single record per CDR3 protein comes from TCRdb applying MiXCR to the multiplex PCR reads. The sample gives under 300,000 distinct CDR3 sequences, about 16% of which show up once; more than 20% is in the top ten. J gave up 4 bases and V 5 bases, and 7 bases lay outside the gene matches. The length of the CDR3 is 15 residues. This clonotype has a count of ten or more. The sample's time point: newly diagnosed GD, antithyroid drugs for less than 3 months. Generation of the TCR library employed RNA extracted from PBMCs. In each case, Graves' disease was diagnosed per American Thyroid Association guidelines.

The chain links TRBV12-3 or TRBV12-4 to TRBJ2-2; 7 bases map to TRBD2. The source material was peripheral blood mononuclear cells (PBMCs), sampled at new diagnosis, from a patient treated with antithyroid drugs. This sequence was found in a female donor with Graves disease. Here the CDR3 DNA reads TGTGCCAGCAGTCCTGCGGGGGTTGGCACCGGGGAGCTGTTTTTT. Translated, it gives CASSPAGVGTGELFF.